These T cell receptor beta chains were read from a single sample in a study of blood T cell repertoires in COVID-19. The data were produced by immunoSEQ multiplex PCR, yet TCRdb's version contains in-frame clones alone and is incomplete. The sample consists of under 200,000 clones, more than 70% of them appearing once. The sample consisted of PBMCs or T cells enriched from blood (not recorded which). All receptors come from a woman younger than 35 who had recovered from COVID-19. CDR3s include the opening cysteine and the closing phenylalanine or tryptophan. The D gene is left open where the match is weak. Not all rows give a size; the values are once, few, many and, for expanded clones, a class.

>TRBD2|TRBV9|TRBJ2-5|-
CASSPGLGETQYF
TGTGCCAGCAGCCCAGGACTAGGAGAGACCCAGTACTTC
>-|TRBV15|TRBJ2-5|many
CATSRDMETQYF
TGTGCCACCAGCAGAGATATGGAGACCCAGTACTTC
>-|TRBV28|TRBJ1-1|-
CASSLGTPFPEAFF
TGTGCCAGCAGTTTAGGGACACCATTCCCTGAAGCTTTCTTT
>-|TRBV4-1|TRBJ1-3|-
CASSQDIGSGNTIYF
TGCGCCAGCAGCCAAGACATCGGGTCTGGAAACACCATATATTTT
>-|TRBV5-1|TRBJ2-5|once
CASSTEETQYF
TGCGCCAGCAGCACGGAAGAGACCCAGTACTTC
>-|TRBV29-1|TRBJ2-7|-
CSARGKLNYEQYF
TGCAGCGCTAGGGGAAAACTTAACTACGAGCAGTACTTC
>-|TRBV13|TRBJ1-1|once
CASSFLQNTEAFF
TGTGCCAGCAGCTTTTTACAGAACACTGAAGCTTTCTTT
>TRBD1|TRBV4-1|TRBJ2-7|-
CASSQRDRETYEQYF
TGCGCCAGCAGCCAAAGGGACAGGGAGACCTACGAGCAGTACTTC
>-|TRBV28|TRBJ1-1|few
CASSPWTGGTEAFF
TGTGCCAGCAGTCCCTGGACGGGCGGGACTGAAGCTTTCTTT
>-|TRBV4-2|TRBJ2-3|-
CASSQEGGGASTDTQYF
TGTGCCAGCAGCCAAGAGGGTGGCGGGGCTAGCACAGATACGCAGTATTTT
>TRBD1|TRBV19|TRBJ2-2|-
CASSIDGTGVGELFF
TGTGCCAGTAGTATAGATGGTACAGGGGTCGGGGAGCTGTTTTTT
>TRBD2|TRBV19|TRBJ2-7|-
CASSETLAGGYEQYF
TGTGCCAGTAGTGAAACCCTAGCGGGGGGATACGAGCAGTACTTC
>-|TRBV28|TRBJ1-5|-
CASSRVLQGNQPQHF
TGTGCCAGCAGCAGGGTCCTACAAGGCAATCAGCCCCAGCATTTT
>-|TRBV7-9|TRBJ2-5|once
CASSLSRGSDQETQYF
TGTGCCAGCAGCTTATCGCGGGGTTCCGATCAAGAGACCCAGTACTTC
>-|TRBV12-3/TRBV12-4|TRBJ2-1|-
CASSPGGGNEQFF
TGTGCCAGCAGTCCCGGTGGTGGCAATGAGCAGTTCTTC
>TRBD2|TRBV19|TRBJ2-5|once
CASSSEISGGLKTQYF
TGTGCCAGTAGTAGTGAAATTAGCGGGGGGCTCAAGACCCAGTACTTC
>-|TRBV5-8|TRBJ2-4|once
CASTQGSGTKNIQYF
TGTGCCAGCACCCAGGGCAGCGGGACAAAAAACATTCAGTACTTC
>TRBD2|TRBV7-9|TRBJ2-1|-
CASSPGGANEQFF
TGTGCCAGCAGCCCCGGGGGGGCCAATGAGCAGTTCTTC
>TRBD1|TRBV5-5|TRBJ2-7|-
CASSPRGQRSLGEQYF
TGTGCCAGCAGCCCTAGGGGGCAAAGGTCCTTGGGGGAGCAGTACTTC
>-|TRBV5-5|TRBJ1-2|-
CASSLEEPGPSYGYTF
TGTGCCAGCAGCTTGGAGGAGCCAGGGCCCTCCTATGGCTACACCTTC
>TRBD2|TRBV6-5|TRBJ2-3|-
CASSPSGGTDTQYF
TGTGCCAGCAGTCCTAGCGGGGGGACAGATACGCAGTATTTT
>TRBD2|TRBV6-5|TRBJ2-1|-
CASRPGRGGYNEQFF
TGTGCCAGCAGACCAGGACGGGGGGGCTACAATGAGCAGTTCTTC
>-|TRBV12-3/TRBV12-4|TRBJ1-1|-
CASSLGSEAFF
TGTGCCAGCAGTTTGGGGAGTGAAGCTTTCTTT
>-|TRBV19|TRBJ1-3|once
CASNPGIGNTIYF
TGTGCCAGTAACCCAGGGATCGGAAACACCATATATTTT
>TRBD2|TRBV4-1|TRBJ2-3|-
CASSQDIRGGWDTQYF
TGCGCCAGCAGCCAAGATATTCGGGGGGGATGGGATACGCAGTATTTT
>-|TRBV28|TRBJ1-4|-
CASSFGGTEKLFF
TGTGCCAGCAGTTTTGGGGGGACGGAAAAACTGTTTTTT
>TRBD1|TRBV5-5|TRBJ2-7|-
CASTPGLPGQPIYEQYF
TGTGCCAGCACCCCAGGTCTACCGGGACAGCCGATTTACGAGCAGTACTTC
>-|TRBV12-3/TRBV12-4|TRBJ2-2|-
CASTGDTGELFF
TGTGCCAGCACAGGTGACACCGGGGAGCTGTTTTTT